This T cell receptor (beta chain) is drawn from a study of blood T cell repertoires in COVID-19. V was shortened by 1 base and J by 7 bases, with 10 bases between the two germline ends. The CDR3 length is 13 residues. The table came from immunoSEQ multiplex PCR; TCRdb's copy has only in-frame clones and leaves some out. Here the sample spans roughly 100,000 clones, 80% to 85% being singletons. The clonotype originates from a man aged 80 or over with acute or convalescent COVID-19. The chain joins TRBV12-3 or TRBV12-4 to TRBJ1-2; D ambiguous. What was sequenced was peripheral blood. Here the CDR3 DNA reads TGTGCCAGCAGTTTAGGCGGGAAGCGTGGCTACACCTTC. Translating it yields CASSLGGKRGYTF.